The T cell receptor (beta chain) described here comes from a study of graft-versus-host responses after intestinal transplantation. Points on this clone: Its target is not known.

The CDR3 totals 14 residues. V was clipped by 2 bases and J by 5 bases; unmatched bases: 1. Germline V gene data show CDR1 as SGHRS and CDR2 as YFSETQ. Assay: immunoSEQ multiplex PCR; the TCRdb copy retains only in-frame clones and omits some. The table shows around 96,000 clones, with about 94% occurring only once. This sequence was found in a human donor who received an intestinal transplant. This specimen consisted of unstimulated CD4+ T cells sorted from spleen or lymph node cells, obtained before intestinal transplant. The V call is TRBV5-1, the J call TRBJ2-3; 11 positions agree with TRBD2. The CDR3 region has the DNA TGCGCCAGCAGCTTTAGCGGGGGGGAAGATACGCAGTATTTT. Translation gives CASSFSGGEDTQYF.